Below, one T cell receptor beta chain is given with its context. As originally analysed: Scientists estimated how many nucleated cells there were by amplifying reference gene primers. Only in-frame clones appear in the TCRdb table, and some are missing; sequencing was by immunoSEQ multiplex PCR. The D gene and trimming were derived from the DNA, and the V and J assignments and clone size from that table. The table shows fewer than 250,000 clones, with approximately 86% occurring only once. Recruitment covered about 25 US areas and drew participants whose ages spanned roughly 18 to 100 years. Participant-reported clinical history was the basis for cohort assignment. This sample was included in a study of blood T cell repertoires in COVID-19. Study background: Researchers got acute and convalescent COVID-19 samples from the United States, Italy and Spain.

This CDR3 is 16 amino acids long. Germline-derived CDR1 and CDR2 are KGHDR and SFDVKD. V gave up 9 bases and J gave up 1 base, with 20 bases separating them. Sequencing was performed on PBMCs or T cells enriched from blood (not recorded which). This TCR derives from a woman aged 40-49 years in a cohort exposed to, infected with or recovered from COVID-19 (not recorded which). The chain recombines TRBV24-1 with TRBJ1-1; TRBD1 might be the D (6 bases). The DNA of the CDR3 is TGTGCCACCGGAACCGAAGGGGGGGTCAAGAACACTGAAGCTTTCTTT. Protein sequence: CATGTEGGVKNTEAFF.